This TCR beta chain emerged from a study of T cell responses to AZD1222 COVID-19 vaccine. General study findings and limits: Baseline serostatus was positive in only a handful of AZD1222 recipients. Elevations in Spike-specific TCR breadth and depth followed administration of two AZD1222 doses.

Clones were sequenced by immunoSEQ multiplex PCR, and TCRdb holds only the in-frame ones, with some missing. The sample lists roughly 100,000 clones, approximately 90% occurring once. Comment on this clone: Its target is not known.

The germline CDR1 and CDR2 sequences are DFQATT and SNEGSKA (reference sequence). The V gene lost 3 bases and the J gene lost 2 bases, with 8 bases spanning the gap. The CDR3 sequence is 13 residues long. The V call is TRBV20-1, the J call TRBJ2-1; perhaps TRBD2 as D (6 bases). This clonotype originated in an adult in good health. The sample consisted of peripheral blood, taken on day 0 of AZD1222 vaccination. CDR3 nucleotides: TGCAGTGCTAGTAGCGGAACCTACAATGAGCAGTTCTTC. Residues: CSASSGTYNEQFF.